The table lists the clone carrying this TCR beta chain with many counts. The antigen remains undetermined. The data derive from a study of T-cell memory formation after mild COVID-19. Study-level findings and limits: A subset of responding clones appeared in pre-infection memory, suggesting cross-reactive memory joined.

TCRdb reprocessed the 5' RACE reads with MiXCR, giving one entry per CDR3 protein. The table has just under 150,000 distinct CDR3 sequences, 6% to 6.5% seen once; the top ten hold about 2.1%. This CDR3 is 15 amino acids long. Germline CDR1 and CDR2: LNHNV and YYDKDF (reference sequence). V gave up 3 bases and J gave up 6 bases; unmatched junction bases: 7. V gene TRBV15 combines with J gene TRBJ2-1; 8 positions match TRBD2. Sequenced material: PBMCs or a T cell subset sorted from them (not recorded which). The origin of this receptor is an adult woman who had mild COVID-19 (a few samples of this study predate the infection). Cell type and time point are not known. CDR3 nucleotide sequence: TGTGCCACCAGCAGGGGAGGCGGGGGGACCAATGAGCAGTTCTTC. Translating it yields CATSRGGGGTNEQFF.